This T cell receptor beta chain stems from a study of cytomegalovirus exposure and HLA in healthy donors. The CDR3 extends over 18 amino acids. General study findings and limits: Later work showed greater clonal expansion in HLA-associated TCR beta chains than in equally common others. Prediction of most subjects' HLA-A and HLA-B alleles by TCR beta sequences was reportedly accurate.

Concerning this clone: Its cognate antigen is unknown.

Donors were ostensibly healthy at sampling, although undocumented immune exposures were probable. A multiplex PCR was run with 60 Vbeta primers and 13 Jbeta primers. This table comes from immunoSEQ multiplex PCR, and its TCRdb copy is limited to in-frame clones, with some not included. The table has around 170,000 clones, roughly 80% seen once. The J gene is TRBJ2-5, the V gene TRBV21-1; TRBD1, the table's D call, lacks a check against the DNA. TRBV21-1 is termed a pseudogene. The TCR sequence derives from a woman aged 18-35 years in good health and CMV-seronegative. The sample consisted of PBMCs. CDR3: CASSKVDRGRGRQETQYF. The CDR3 bases are TGTGCCAGCAGCAAAGTAGATCGGGGTAGGGGGCGCCAAGAGACCCAGTACTTC.